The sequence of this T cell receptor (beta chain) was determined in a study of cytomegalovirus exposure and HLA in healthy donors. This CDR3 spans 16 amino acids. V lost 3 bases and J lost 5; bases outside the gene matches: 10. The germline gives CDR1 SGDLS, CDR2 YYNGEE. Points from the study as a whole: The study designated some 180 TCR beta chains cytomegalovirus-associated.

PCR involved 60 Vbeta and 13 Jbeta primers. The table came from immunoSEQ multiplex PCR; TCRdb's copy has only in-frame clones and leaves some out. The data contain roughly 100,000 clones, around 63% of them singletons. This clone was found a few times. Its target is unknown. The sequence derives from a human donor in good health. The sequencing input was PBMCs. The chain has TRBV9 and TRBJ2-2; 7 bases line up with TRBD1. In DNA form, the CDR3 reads TGTGCCAGCAGCGCCTTGACAGGGATGCAGACCGGGGAGCTGTTTTTT. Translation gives CASSALTGMQTGELFF.